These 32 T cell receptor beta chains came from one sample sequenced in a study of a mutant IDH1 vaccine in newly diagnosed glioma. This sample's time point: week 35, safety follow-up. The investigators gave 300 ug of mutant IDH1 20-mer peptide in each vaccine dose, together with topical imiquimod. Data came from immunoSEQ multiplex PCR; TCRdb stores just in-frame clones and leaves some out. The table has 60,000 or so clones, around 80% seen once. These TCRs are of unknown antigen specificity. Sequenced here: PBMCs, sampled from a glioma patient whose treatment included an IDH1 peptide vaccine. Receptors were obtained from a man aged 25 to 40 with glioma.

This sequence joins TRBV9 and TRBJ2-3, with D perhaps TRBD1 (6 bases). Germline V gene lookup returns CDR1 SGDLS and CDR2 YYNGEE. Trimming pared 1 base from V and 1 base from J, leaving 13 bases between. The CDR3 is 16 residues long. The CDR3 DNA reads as TGTGCCAGCAGCGTAAGAGAGGACAGTCGCACAGATACGCAGTATTTT. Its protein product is CASSVREDSRTDTQYF.

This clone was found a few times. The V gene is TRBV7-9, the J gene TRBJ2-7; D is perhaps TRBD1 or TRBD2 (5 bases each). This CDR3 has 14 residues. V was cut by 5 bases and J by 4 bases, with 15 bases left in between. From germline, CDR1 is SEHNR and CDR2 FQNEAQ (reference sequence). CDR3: CASSTPAREYEQYF. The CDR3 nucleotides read TGTGCCAGCAGCACCCCCGCCAGGGAGTACGAGCAGTACTTC.

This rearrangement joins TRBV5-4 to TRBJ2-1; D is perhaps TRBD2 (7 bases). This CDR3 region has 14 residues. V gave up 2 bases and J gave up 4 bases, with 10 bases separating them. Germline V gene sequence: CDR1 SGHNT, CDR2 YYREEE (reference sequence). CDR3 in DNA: TGTGCCAGCAGCTTCGAGGGGGGGTACAATGAGCAGTTCTTC. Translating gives CASSFEGGYNEQFF. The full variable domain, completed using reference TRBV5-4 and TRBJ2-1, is ETGVTQSPTHLIKTRGQQVTLRCSSQSGHNTVSWYQQALGQGPQFIFQYYREEENGRGNFPPRFSGLQFPNYSSELNVNALELDDSALYLCASSFEGGYNEQFFGPGTRLTVL.

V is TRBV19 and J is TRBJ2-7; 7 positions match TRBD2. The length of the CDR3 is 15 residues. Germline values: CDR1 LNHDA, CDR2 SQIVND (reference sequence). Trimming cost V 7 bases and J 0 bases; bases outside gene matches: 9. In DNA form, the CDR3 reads TGTGCCAGTACCCCAGACGGGGGGAGCTCCTACGAGCAGTACTTC. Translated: CASTPDGGSSYEQYF.

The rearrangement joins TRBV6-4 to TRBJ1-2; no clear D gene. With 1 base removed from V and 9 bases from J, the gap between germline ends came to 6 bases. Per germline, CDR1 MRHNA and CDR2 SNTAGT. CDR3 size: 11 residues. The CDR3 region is CASSDFPSYTF. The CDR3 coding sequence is TGTGCCAGCAGTGACTTCCCGAGCTACACCTTC.

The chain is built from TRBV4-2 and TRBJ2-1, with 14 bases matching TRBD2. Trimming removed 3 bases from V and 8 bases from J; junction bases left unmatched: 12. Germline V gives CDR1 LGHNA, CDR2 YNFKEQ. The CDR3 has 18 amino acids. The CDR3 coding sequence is TGTGCCAGCAGCCAGGGGACTAGCGGGGGTATTGGAACCTATGAGCAGTTCTTC. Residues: CASSQGTSGGIGTYEQFF.

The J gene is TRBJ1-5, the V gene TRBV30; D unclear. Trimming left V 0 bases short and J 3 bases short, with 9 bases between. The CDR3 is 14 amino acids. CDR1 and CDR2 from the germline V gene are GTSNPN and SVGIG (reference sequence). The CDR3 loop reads CAWSVSQNNQPQHF. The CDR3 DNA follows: TGTGCCTGGAGTGTAAGTCAGAACAATCAGCCCCAGCATTTT.

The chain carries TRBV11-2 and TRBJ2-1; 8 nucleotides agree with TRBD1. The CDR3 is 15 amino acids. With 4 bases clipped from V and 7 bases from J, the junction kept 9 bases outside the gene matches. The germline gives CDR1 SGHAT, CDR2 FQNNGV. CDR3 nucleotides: TGTGCCAGCAGCTCCGGGACAGGACCTTGGAATGAGCAGTTCTTC. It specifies CASSSGTGPWNEQFF.

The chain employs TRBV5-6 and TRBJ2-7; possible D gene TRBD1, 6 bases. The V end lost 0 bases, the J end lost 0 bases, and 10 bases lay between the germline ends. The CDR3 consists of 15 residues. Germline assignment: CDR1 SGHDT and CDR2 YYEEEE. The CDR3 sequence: CASSLVWTASYEQYF. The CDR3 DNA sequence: TGTGCCAGCAGCTTGGTGTGGACAGCCTCCTACGAGCAGTACTTC.

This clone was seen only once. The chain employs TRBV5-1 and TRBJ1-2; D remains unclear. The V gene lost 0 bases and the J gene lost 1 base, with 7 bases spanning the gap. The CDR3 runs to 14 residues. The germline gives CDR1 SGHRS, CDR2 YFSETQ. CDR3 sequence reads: CASSLVVDNYGYTF. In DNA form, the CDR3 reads TGCGCCAGCAGCTTGGTAGTAGATAACTATGGCTACACCTTC.

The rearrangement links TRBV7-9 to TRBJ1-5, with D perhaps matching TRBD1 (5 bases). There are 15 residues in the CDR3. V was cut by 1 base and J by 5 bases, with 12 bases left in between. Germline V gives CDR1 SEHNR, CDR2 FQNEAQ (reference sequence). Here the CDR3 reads CASSLGEQGYQPQHF. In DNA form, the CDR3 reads TGTGCCAGCAGCTTAGGGGAGCAGGGCTATCAGCCCCAGCATTTT.

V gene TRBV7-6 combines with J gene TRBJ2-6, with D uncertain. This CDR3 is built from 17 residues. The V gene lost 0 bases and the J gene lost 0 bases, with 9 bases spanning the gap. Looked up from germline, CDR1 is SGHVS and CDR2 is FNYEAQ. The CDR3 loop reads CASSLAAESSGANVLTF. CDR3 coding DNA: TGTGCCAGCAGCTTAGCTGCGGAAAGCTCTGGGGCCAACGTCCTGACTTTC.

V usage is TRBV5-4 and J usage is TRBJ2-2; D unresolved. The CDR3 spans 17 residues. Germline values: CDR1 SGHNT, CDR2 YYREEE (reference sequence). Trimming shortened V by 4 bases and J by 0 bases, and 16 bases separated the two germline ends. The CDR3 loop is CASSTFKKPANTGELFF. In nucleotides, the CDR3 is TGTGCCAGCAGCACATTTAAGAAACCCGCGAACACCGGGGAGCTGTTTTTT. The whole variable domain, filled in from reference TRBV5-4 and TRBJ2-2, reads ETGVTQSPTHLIKTRGQQVTLRCSSQSGHNTVSWYQQALGQGPQFIFQYYREEENGRGNFPPRFSGLQFPNYSSELNVNALELDDSALYLCASSTFKKPANTGELFFGEGSRLTVL.

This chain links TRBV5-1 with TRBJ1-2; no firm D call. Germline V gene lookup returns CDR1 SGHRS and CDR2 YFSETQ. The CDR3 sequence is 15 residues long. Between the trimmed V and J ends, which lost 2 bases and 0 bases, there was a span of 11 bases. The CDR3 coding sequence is TGCGCCAGCAGCTTTCTGGACTATTCTAACTATGGCTACACCTTC. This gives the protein CASSFLDYSNYGYTF. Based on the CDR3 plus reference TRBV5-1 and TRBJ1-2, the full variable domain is KAGVTQTPRYLIKTRGQQVTLSCSPISGHRSVSWYQQTPGQGLQFLFEYFSETQRNKGNFPGRFSGRQFSNSRSEMNVSTLELGDSALYLCASSFLDYSNYGYTFGSGTRLTVV.

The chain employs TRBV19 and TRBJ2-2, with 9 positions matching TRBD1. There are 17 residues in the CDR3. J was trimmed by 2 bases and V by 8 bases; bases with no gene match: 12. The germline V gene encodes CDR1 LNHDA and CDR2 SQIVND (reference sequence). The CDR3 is CASQQRTGVGNTGELFF. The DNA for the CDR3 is TGTGCCAGTCAACAAAGGACAGGGGTGGGAAACACCGGGGAGCTGTTTTTT.

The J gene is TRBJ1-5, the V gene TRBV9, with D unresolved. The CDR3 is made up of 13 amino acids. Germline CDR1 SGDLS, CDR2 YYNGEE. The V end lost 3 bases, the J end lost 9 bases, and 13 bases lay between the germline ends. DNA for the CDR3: TGTGCCAGCAGCGCCTGGATCGGTGGGCCCCAGCATTTT. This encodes CASSAWIGGPQHF.

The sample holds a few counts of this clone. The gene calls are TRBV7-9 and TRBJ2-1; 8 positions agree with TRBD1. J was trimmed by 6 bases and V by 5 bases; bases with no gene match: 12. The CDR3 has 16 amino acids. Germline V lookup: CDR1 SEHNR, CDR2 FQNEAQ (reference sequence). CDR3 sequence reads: CASSTRSGGAVNEQFF. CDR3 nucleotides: TGTGCCAGCAGCACCAGATCAGGGGGCGCAGTCAATGAGCAGTTCTTC.

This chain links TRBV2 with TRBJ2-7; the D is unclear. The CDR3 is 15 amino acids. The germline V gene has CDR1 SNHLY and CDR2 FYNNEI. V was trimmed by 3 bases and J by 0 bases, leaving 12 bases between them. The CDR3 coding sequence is TGTGCCAGCAGTGATGAGACCCTAAGCTCCTACGAGCAGTACTTC. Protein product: CASSDETLSSYEQYF. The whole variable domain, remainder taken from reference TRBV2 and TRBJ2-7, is EPEVTQTPSHQVTQMGQEVILRCVPISNHLYFYWYRQILGQKVEFLVSFYNNEISEKSEIFDDQFSVERPDGSNFTLKIRSTKLEDSAMYFCASSDETLSSYEQYFGPGTRLTVT.

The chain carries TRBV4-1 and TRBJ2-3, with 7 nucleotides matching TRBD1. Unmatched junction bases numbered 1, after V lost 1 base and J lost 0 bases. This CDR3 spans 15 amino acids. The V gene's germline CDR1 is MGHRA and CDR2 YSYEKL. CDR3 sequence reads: CASSQARGSTDTQYF. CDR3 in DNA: TGCGCCAGCAGCCAAGCCAGGGGGAGCACAGATACGCAGTATTTT.

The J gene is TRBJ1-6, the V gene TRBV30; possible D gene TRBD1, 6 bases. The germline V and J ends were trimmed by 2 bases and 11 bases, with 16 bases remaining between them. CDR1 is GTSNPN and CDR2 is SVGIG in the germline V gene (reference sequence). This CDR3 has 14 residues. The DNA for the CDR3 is TGTGCCTGGAGTCCCACAGCCGCAGGGGCACCCCTCCACTTT. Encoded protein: CAWSPTAAGAPLHF.

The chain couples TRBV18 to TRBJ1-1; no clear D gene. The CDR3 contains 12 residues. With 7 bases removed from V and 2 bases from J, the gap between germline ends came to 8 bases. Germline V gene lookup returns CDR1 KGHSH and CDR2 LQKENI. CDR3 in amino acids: CASYSVNTEAFF. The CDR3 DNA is TGTGCCAGCTATTCAGTTAACACTGAAGCTTTCTTT.

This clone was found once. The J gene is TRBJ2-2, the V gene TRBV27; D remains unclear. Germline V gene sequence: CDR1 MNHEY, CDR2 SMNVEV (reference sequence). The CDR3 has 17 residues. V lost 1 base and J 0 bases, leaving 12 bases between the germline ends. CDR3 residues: CASSLWAVSSNTGELFF. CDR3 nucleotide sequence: TGTGCCAGCAGTTTATGGGCGGTATCGTCGAACACCGGGGAGCTGTTTTTT.

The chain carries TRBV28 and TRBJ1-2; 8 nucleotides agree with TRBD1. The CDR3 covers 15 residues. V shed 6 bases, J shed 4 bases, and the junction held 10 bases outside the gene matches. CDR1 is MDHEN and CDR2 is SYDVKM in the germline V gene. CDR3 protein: CASRLRRDRFYGYTF. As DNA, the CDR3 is TGTGCCAGCAGGCTGAGGAGGGACAGGTTCTATGGCTACACCTTC.

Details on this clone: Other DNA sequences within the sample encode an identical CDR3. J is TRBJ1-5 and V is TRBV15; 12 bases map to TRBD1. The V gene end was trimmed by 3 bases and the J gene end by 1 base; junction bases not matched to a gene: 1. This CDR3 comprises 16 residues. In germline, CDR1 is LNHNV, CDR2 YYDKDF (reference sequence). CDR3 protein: CATSRGTGGSNQPQHF. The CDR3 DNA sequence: TGTGCCACCAGCAGGGGGACAGGGGGCAGCAATCAGCCCCAGCATTTT.

The chain's CDR3 is CASSLALGPYEQYF. The CDR3 nucleotides read TGCGCCAGCAGCTTGGCACTAGGGCCCTACGAGCAGTACTTC. The J gene is TRBJ2-7, the V gene TRBV5-1; the D gene is possibly TRBD2 (5 bases). Germline loops: CDR1 SGHRS, CDR2 YFSETQ. The CDR3 covers 14 residues. Trimming pared 0 bases from V and 2 bases from J, leaving 9 bases between.

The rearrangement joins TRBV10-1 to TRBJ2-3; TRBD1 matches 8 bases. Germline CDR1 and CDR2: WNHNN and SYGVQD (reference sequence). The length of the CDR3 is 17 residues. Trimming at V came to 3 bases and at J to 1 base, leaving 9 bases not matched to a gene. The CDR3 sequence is CASSDPRTGWGTDTQYF. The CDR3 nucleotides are TGCGCCAGCAGTGATCCCCGGACAGGGTGGGGCACAGATACGCAGTATTTT.

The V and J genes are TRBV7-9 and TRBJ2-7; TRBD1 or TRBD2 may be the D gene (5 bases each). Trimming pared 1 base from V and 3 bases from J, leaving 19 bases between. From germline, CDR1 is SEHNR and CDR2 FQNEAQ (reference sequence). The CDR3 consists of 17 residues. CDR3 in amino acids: CASSLGLSQGRYYEQYF. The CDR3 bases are TGTGCCAGCAGCTTAGGCCTAAGCCAGGGACGGTACTACGAGCAGTACTTC.

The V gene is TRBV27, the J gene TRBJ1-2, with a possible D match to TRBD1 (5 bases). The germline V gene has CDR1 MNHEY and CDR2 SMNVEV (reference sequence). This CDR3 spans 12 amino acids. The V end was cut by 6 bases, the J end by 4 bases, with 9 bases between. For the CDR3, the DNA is TGTGCCAGCAGCGACAGAATCTATGGCTACACCTTC. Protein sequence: CASSDRIYGYTF.

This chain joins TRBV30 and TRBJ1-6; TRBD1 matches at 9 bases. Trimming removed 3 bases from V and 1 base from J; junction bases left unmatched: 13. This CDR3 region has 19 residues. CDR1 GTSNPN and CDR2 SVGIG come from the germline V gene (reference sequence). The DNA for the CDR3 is TGTGCCTGGAGGACTTTGCGGACAGGGGCTAATTCCTATAATTCACCCCTCCACTTT. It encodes CAWRTLRTGANSYNSPLHF.

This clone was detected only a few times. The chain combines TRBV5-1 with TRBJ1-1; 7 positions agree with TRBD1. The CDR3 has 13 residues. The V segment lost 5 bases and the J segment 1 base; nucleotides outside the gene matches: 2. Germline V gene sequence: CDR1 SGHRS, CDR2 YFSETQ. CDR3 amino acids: CASSWDRNTEAFF. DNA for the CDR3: TGCGCCAGCAGTTGGGACAGGAACACTGAAGCTTTCTTT.

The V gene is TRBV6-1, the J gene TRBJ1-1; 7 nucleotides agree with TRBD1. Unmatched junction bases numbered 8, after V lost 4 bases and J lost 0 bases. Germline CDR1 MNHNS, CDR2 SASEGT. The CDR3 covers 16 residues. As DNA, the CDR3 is TGTGCCAGCAGTGGAACTAACAGGGGCTTGAACACTGAAGCTTTCTTT. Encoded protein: CASSGTNRGLNTEAFF.

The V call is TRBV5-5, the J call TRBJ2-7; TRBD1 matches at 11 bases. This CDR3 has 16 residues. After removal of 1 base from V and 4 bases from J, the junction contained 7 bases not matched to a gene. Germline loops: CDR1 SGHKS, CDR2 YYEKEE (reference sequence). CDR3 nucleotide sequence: TGTGCCAGCAGCTTGCGTCGGGGGACAGGGGGGTACGAGCAGTACTTC. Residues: CASSLRRGTGGYEQYF.